A selection of T cell receptor beta chains follows, all from one sample in a study of naive and memory T cell subsets. TCRdb called the UMI-ligation and nested PCR reads again in MiXCR, with one record for every CDR3 protein. The repertoire includes 80,000 to 95,000 distinct CDR3 sequences, about 10% of them detected once, and 1.2% sits in the top ten. Sequencing was done on a sample of naive CD8+ T cells from blood. Receptors originate from a human donor in good health. Each CDR3 is given with its conserved first and last residue. A D gene is named only where the DNA matches it firmly. Clone size is given for some rows only: seen once, a few or many times, or a class if the clone is expanded.

v_gene: TRBV12-3/TRBV12-4
d_gene: TRBD1
abundance: NA
j_gene: TRBJ1-1
CDR3nt: TGTGCCGGTGGGACAGCCTTGGGAACTGAAGCTTTCTTT
CDR3aa: CAGGTALGTEAFF

v_gene: TRBV9
d_gene: TRBD2
abundance: many
j_gene: TRBJ2-7
CDR3nt: TGTGCCAGCAGCGTGGGGACTAGTCACCACGAGCAGTACTTC
CDR3aa: CASSVGTSHHEQYF

v_gene: TRBV4-1
d_gene: NA
abundance: few
j_gene: TRBJ1-5
CDR3nt: TGCGCCAGCAGCCAGGGCCTCGATCAGCCCCAGCATTTT
CDR3aa: CASSQGLDQPQHF

v_gene: TRBV4-1
d_gene: NA
abundance: NA
j_gene: TRBJ2-5
CDR3nt: TGCGCCAGCAGCCAAGGGGCCGCTCAAGAGACCCAGTACTTC
CDR3aa: CASSQGAAQETQYF

v_gene: TRBV2
d_gene: TRBD1
abundance: NA
j_gene: TRBJ1-6
CDR3nt: TGTGCCAGCCCGGACAGGGCTGACTCACCCCTCCACTTT
CDR3aa: CASPDRADSPLHF

v_gene: TRBV7-3
d_gene: TRBD2
abundance: few
j_gene: TRBJ2-1
CDR3nt: TGTGCCAGCAGCTTAGGCTTTGTGGGGGGACTAGCAGCCCCCAATGAGCAGTTCTTC
CDR3aa: CASSLGFVGGLAAPNEQFF

v_gene: TRBV7-8
d_gene: NA
abundance: NA
j_gene: TRBJ2-3
CDR3nt: TGTGCCAGCAGCTTAGATTCCGGGGTCAGCACAGATACGCAGTATTTT
CDR3aa: CASSLDSGVSTDTQYF

v_gene: TRBV4-1
d_gene: NA
abundance: many
j_gene: TRBJ1-1
CDR3nt: TGCGCCAGCAGCCAAGACCCTCCTTGGGTACTGAACACTGAAGCTTTCTTT
CDR3aa: CASSQDPPWVLNTEAFF

v_gene: TRBV14
d_gene: NA
abundance: many
j_gene: TRBJ2-7
CDR3nt: TGTGCCAGCAGCCAAGGTTACAGCGGCAGTACCTACGAGCAGTACTTC
CDR3aa: CASSQGYSGSTYEQYF

v_gene: TRBV27
d_gene: NA
abundance: many
j_gene: TRBJ2-7
CDR3nt: TGTGCCAGCAGTTCCCACCCCCCGTACGAGCAGTACTTC
CDR3aa: CASSSHPPYEQYF

v_gene: TRBV29-1
d_gene: TRBD1
abundance: many
j_gene: TRBJ2-1
CDR3nt: TGCAGCGTTGAAGGGGGGACAGGGCCTAGCTCCTACAATGAGCAGTTCTTC
CDR3aa: CSVEGGTGPSSYNEQFF

v_gene: TRBV20-1
d_gene: NA
abundance: many
j_gene: TRBJ1-2
CDR3nt: TGCAGTGCTAGCCCGGGGGATTCTGGTCAGCTAACTGGCTACACCTTC
CDR3aa: CSASPGDSGQLTGYTF

v_gene: TRBV4-2
d_gene: TRBD2
abundance: few
j_gene: TRBJ2-7
CDR3nt: TGTGCCAGCAGCCAAGTTACAGCGGGAGCGGCCTACGAGCAGTACTTC
CDR3aa: CASSQVTAGAAYEQYF

v_gene: TRBV11-2
d_gene: NA
abundance: NA
j_gene: TRBJ2-1
CDR3nt: TGTGCCAGCAGCTCCTCACCCGGGAATGAGCAGTTCTTC
CDR3aa: CASSSSPGNEQFF

v_gene: TRBV2
d_gene: NA
abundance: few
j_gene: TRBJ2-1
CDR3nt: TGTGCCAGCAGTGAAGTTCTCGGGGTGAACAATGAGCAGTTCTTC
CDR3aa: CASSEVLGVNNEQFF

v_gene: TRBV12-3/TRBV12-4
d_gene: NA
abundance: few
j_gene: TRBJ1-5
CDR3nt: TGTGCCAGCAGTTTAGGACCAGCTCAGCCCCAGCATTTT
CDR3aa: CASSLGPAQPQHF

v_gene: TRBV9
d_gene: TRBD2
abundance: NA
j_gene: TRBJ2-2
CDR3nt: TGTGCCAGCAGGGGAGGGTGGCCCGGGGAGCTGTTTTTT
CDR3aa: CASRGGWPGELFF

v_gene: TRBV13
d_gene: TRBD2
abundance: NA
j_gene: TRBJ2-1
CDR3nt: TGTGCCAGCAGCTCTTCTTGGGGGGGATATAATGAGCAGTTCTTC
CDR3aa: CASSSSWGGYNEQFF

v_gene: TRBV12-3/TRBV12-4
d_gene: NA
abundance: NA
j_gene: TRBJ2-5
CDR3nt: TGTGCCAGCAGTTTTAACCCCAGGGGAGGGGAGACCCAGTACTTC
CDR3aa: CASSFNPRGGETQYF

v_gene: TRBV4-2
d_gene: NA
abundance: NA
j_gene: TRBJ2-7
CDR3nt: TGTGCCAGCAGCCCGAGGTCAGGTTCGGCGTCTAGCTCCTACGAGCAGTACTTC
CDR3aa: CASSPRSGSASSSYEQYF

v_gene: TRBV7-8
d_gene: NA
abundance: NA
j_gene: TRBJ1-5
CDR3nt: TGTGCCAGCAGCTTAGTGGCACTAAATCAGCCCCAGCATTTT
CDR3aa: CASSLVALNQPQHF

v_gene: TRBV7-2
d_gene: TRBD2
abundance: few
j_gene: TRBJ2-7
CDR3nt: TGTGCCAGCAGCTTACCCGGGCTAGCGGAGAGACACTCCTACGAGCAGTACTTC
CDR3aa: CASSLPGLAERHSYEQYF

v_gene: TRBV27
d_gene: NA
abundance: few
j_gene: TRBJ2-2
CDR3nt: TGTGCCAGCAGTTTCCTCCTTTCGAGACAACAGTCCGCGAACACCGGGGAGCTGTTTTTT
CDR3aa: CASSFLLSRQQSANTGELFF

v_gene: TRBV7-9
d_gene: NA
abundance: many
j_gene: TRBJ1-1
CDR3nt: TGTGCCAGCAGCTATGGGAACACTGAAGCTTTCTTT
CDR3aa: CASSYGNTEAFF

v_gene: TRBV12-5
d_gene: NA
abundance: NA
j_gene: TRBJ2-1
CDR3nt: TGTGCTAGTGGAATGACAGATATACTCTTATCCTACAATGAGCAGTTCTTC
CDR3aa: CASGMTDILLSYNEQFF

v_gene: TRBV20-1
d_gene: TRBD1
abundance: many
j_gene: TRBJ2-7
CDR3nt: TGCAGTGCTCGAAGACGGACAGGGGGCTCCCCCTACGAGCAGTACTTC
CDR3aa: CSARRRTGGSPYEQYF

v_gene: TRBV7-9
d_gene: NA
abundance: few
j_gene: TRBJ1-1
CDR3nt: TGTGCCAGCAGCCCCAGGAAAGGGGCAGACACTGAAGCTTTCTTT
CDR3aa: CASSPRKGADTEAFF

v_gene: TRBV5-6
d_gene: NA
abundance: many
j_gene: TRBJ2-2
CDR3nt: TGTGCCAGCAGCTTTGTCACCGGGGAGCTGTTTTTT
CDR3aa: CASSFVTGELFF

v_gene: TRBV6-2/TRBV6-3
d_gene: NA
abundance: few
j_gene: TRBJ2-3
CDR3nt: TGTGCCAGCAGCAACCTGGCGGTCAGGACAGATACGCAGTATTTT
CDR3aa: CASSNLAVRTDTQYF

v_gene: TRBV6-6
d_gene: NA
abundance: many
j_gene: TRBJ2-5
CDR3nt: TGTGCCAGCAGTTACGGGCGCTACCAAGAGACCCAGTACTTC
CDR3aa: CASSYGRYQETQYF

v_gene: TRBV28
d_gene: NA
abundance: few
j_gene: TRBJ2-3
CDR3nt: TGTGCCAGCAGTTTATGGGGGGACGAGAAGACAGATACGCAGTATTTT
CDR3aa: CASSLWGDEKTDTQYF

v_gene: TRBV7-6
d_gene: NA
abundance: many
j_gene: TRBJ2-5
CDR3nt: TGTGCCAGCAGCCTGGGGGCGGAGACCCAGTACTTC
CDR3aa: CASSLGAETQYF

v_gene: TRBV20-1
d_gene: NA
abundance: NA
j_gene: TRBJ2-2
CDR3nt: TGCAGTGCTAGACAGGGGGGAAACACCGGGGAGCTGTTTTTT
CDR3aa: CSARQGGNTGELFF

v_gene: TRBV29-1
d_gene: NA
abundance: few
j_gene: TRBJ2-7
CDR3nt: TGCAGCGTTGAAGGGGAGATCCCCTACGAGCAGTACTTC
CDR3aa: CSVEGEIPYEQYF

v_gene: TRBV29-1
d_gene: NA
abundance: many
j_gene: TRBJ1-1
CDR3nt: TGCAGCGTTGTGGAGGACATGAACACTGAAGCTTTCTTT
CDR3aa: CSVVEDMNTEAFF

v_gene: TRBV12-3/TRBV12-4
d_gene: NA
abundance: many
j_gene: TRBJ2-7
CDR3nt: TGTGCCAGCAGTTTATATAGGGGGGGGGACGAGCAGTACTTC
CDR3aa: CASSLYRGGDEQYF

v_gene: TRBV10-3
d_gene: NA
abundance: many
j_gene: TRBJ2-1
CDR3nt: TGTGCCATCAGTGAGCCGACCATAGCGGCTAGCTCCTACAATGAGCAGTTCTTC
CDR3aa: CAISEPTIAASSYNEQFF

v_gene: TRBV6-6
d_gene: NA
abundance: NA
j_gene: TRBJ2-1
CDR3nt: TGTGCCAGCAGTTACAACTTAGGGAATGAGCAGTTCTTC
CDR3aa: CASSYNLGNEQFF

v_gene: TRBV30
d_gene: TRBD1
abundance: NA
j_gene: TRBJ2-3
CDR3nt: TGTGCCTGGAGTACGTTAAATGGACAGGGGGCAGATACGCAGTATTTT
CDR3aa: CAWSTLNGQGADTQYF

v_gene: TRBV4-3
d_gene: TRBD1
abundance: many
j_gene: TRBJ2-7
CDR3nt: TGCGCCAGCAGCCCTTACTACGGTACAGGGGGCAACGAGCAGTACTTC
CDR3aa: CASSPYYGTGGNEQYF

v_gene: TRBV12-3/TRBV12-4
d_gene: TRBD1
abundance: few
j_gene: TRBJ1-1
CDR3nt: TGTGCCAGCAGTCCGACAGGGTACACTGAAGCTTTCTTT
CDR3aa: CASSPTGYTEAFF

v_gene: TRBV7-8
d_gene: TRBD2
abundance: few
j_gene: TRBJ2-7
CDR3nt: TGTGCCAGCAGCCATGGGACTAGCGGGACCTCCTACGAGCAGTACTTC
CDR3aa: CASSHGTSGTSYEQYF

v_gene: TRBV9
d_gene: TRBD2
abundance: NA
j_gene: TRBJ2-1
CDR3nt: TGTGCCAGCAGCGTTCGAGCGGGAGGATCCTCCTACAATGAGCAGTTCTTC
CDR3aa: CASSVRAGGSSYNEQFF

v_gene: TRBV30
d_gene: TRBD1
abundance: NA
j_gene: TRBJ1-2
CDR3nt: TGTGCCTGGAGGGACAGGGGGAACTATGGCTACACCTTC
CDR3aa: CAWRDRGNYGYTF

v_gene: TRBV29-1
d_gene: TRBD1
abundance: NA
j_gene: TRBJ1-4
CDR3nt: TGCAGCGTTGAAACCCGACAGGGGGGGTTTTTT
CDR3aa: CSVETRQGGFF

v_gene: TRBV2
d_gene: TRBD2
abundance: NA
j_gene: TRBJ2-1
CDR3nt: TGTGCCAGCAGACCGACTAGCGGGAGGGCCGTTCAGTTCTTC
CDR3aa: CASRPTSGRAVQFF

v_gene: TRBV4-1
d_gene: NA
abundance: few
j_gene: TRBJ2-7
CDR3nt: TGCGCCAGCAGCCAAGATAGGGGGGTTAGAGAGCAGTACTTC
CDR3aa: CASSQDRGVREQYF